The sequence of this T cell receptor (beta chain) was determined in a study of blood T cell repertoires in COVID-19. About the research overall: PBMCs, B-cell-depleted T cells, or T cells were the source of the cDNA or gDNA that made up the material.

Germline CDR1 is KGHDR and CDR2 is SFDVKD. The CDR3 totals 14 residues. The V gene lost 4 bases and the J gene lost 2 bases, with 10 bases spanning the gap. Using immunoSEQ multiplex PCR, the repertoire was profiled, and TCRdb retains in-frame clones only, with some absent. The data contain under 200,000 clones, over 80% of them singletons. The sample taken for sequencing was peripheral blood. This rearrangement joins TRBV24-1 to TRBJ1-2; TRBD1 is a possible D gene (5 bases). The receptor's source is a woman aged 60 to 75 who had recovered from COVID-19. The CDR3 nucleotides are TGTGCCACCAGTGAAGCGACAGTAAACTATGGCTACACCTTC. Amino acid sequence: CATSEATVNYGYTF.